This note documents a single T cell receptor (beta chain) sequence. Profiling relied on immunoSEQ multiplex PCR, and the TCRdb table lists in-frame clones only, not all of them. The table shows around 46,000 clones, with 70% to 90% occurring only once. The data derive from a study of PD-L1 blockade in urothelial cancer. Whole-study context: The patients first took atezolizumab in 2014, receiving 1,200 mg intravenously every 3 weeks.

The V gene's germline CDR1 is MNHEY and CDR2 SVGAGI. Trimming shortened V by 4 bases and J by 8 bases, and 20 bases separated the two germline ends. This CDR3 contains 15 residues. Time point of the sample: peripheral blood 6 weeks after treatment start. The receptor was derived from a man aged 55-75 years with urothelial cancer. This chain joins TRBV6-5 and TRBJ1-1; D uncertain. The input for sequencing was PBMCs, taken around atezolizumab (anti-PD-L1) treatment. CDR3 residues: CASSSGQPGGPEAFF. CDR3 in DNA: TGTGCCAGCAGTTCAGGTCAACCAGGCGGGCCCGAAGCTTTCTTT.